This T cell receptor beta chain was profiled in a study of T cell responses to AZD1222 COVID-19 vaccine. TCRdb's table, derived via immunoSEQ multiplex PCR, lists solely in-frame clones and lacks some. Among approximately 99,000 clones listed, around nine tenths were seen once. On this clone itself: The target antigen is unknown.

Study-level findings and limits: Donors were largely white British and mainly female; clonal diversity was possibly underestimated. Spike-spanning, vaccine-associated CD4 TCRs were dominant at 160-218 and 743-854. Sampling that yielded the repertoires occurred only after the peak T cell response.

With 0 bases removed from V and 7 bases from J, the gap between germline ends came to 7 bases. Per germline, CDR1 MNHEY and CDR2 SVGEGT. The CDR3 contains 13 residues. The chain links TRBV6-2 or TRBV6-3 to TRBJ1-5, with D maybe TRBD1 (5 bases). The origin of this receptor is an adult in good health. Here the sequenced sample was peripheral blood, taken on day 0 of MenACWY control vaccination. The CDR3 DNA follows: TGTGCCAGCAGTTACTCGGGGGTCCAGCCCCAGCATTTT. This encodes CASSYSGVQPQHF.